These 19 T cell receptor beta chains originate from one sample sequenced in a study of cytomegalovirus exposure and HLA in healthy donors. Vbeta (60) and Jbeta (13) primers were used in the PCR. Method: immunoSEQ multiplex PCR; TCRdb's copy keeps in-frame clones and lacks some. Of hundreds of thousands of clones in the sample, approximately 84% were seen once. Sequencing was carried out using PBMCs. The receptors come from a woman in her thirties or forties in good health and CMV-seronegative.

Only one count was recorded for this clone. The CDR3 coding sequence is TGTGCCAGCAGCAGCGGGACACCCTACGAGCAGTACTTC. Encoded protein: CASSSGTPYEQYF. The J gene is TRBJ2-7, the V gene TRBV11-2, with D possibly TRBD2 on 7 matching bases. Germline V gene sequence: CDR1 SGHAT, CDR2 FQNNGV. Trimming stripped 5 bases from V and 2 bases from J, with 10 bases between. The CDR3 sequence is 13 residues long.

The CDR3 region has the DNA TGTGCCACCCGGCGGGGGACCTACGAGCAGTACTTC. Its translation: CATRRGTYEQYF. The chain uses TRBV2 and TRBJ2-7, with 7 bases fitting TRBD2. Germline values: CDR1 SNHLY, CDR2 FYNNEI. The CDR3 has 12 amino acids. V gave up 10 bases and J gave up 2 bases; unmatched junction bases: 5.

The gene calls are TRBV19 and TRBJ2-2; D is unclear. The CDR3 runs to 15 residues. From germline, CDR1 is LNHDA and CDR2 SQIVND (reference sequence). The V end lost 2 bases, the J end lost 5 bases, and 12 bases lay between the germline ends. The CDR3 is CASSIWQAYTGELFF. In DNA, the CDR3 is TGTGCCAGTAGTATATGGCAGGCCTATACCGGGGAGCTGTTTTTT.

The rearrangement links TRBV30 to TRBJ2-7; possible D gene TRBD2, 6 bases. Deletions cut 5 bases from V and 6 bases from J, with 11 bases between. Germline CDR1 is GTSNPN and CDR2 is SVGIG (reference sequence). The CDR3 has 11 residues. The CDR3 reads CAWGRPSEQYF. The DNA for the CDR3 is TGTGCCTGGGGGAGGCCGTCCGAGCAGTACTTC.

The V and J genes are TRBV5-1 and TRBJ2-5, with D hard to call. This CDR3 region has 14 residues. V was clipped by 0 bases and J by 1 base, with 7 bases between them. The germline gives CDR1 SGHRS, CDR2 YFSETQ. The CDR3 DNA sequence: TGCGCCAGCAGCTTGGTGGGCTTCCAAGAGACCCAGTACTTC. It encodes CASSLVGFQETQYF. Using reference TRBV5-1 and TRBJ2-5 for the parts outside the CDR3, the full variable domain is KAGVTQTPRYLIKTRGQQVTLSCSPISGHRSVSWYQQTPGQGLQFLFEYFSETQRNKGNFPGRFSGRQFSNSRSEMNVSTLELGDSALYLCASSLVGFQETQYFGPGTRLLVL.

The rearrangement joins TRBV6-6 to TRBJ2-2, with D unresolved. The CDR3 extends over 13 amino acids. Germline lookup yields CDR1 MNHNY and CDR2 SVGAGI (reference sequence). The V gene lost 6 bases and the J gene lost 7 bases, with 12 bases spanning the gap. CDR3 nucleotide sequence: TGTGCCAGCAGGGGCCTATTGGGCGGGGAGCTGTTTTTT. It yields the protein CASRGLLGGELFF.

This clone was found once. This chain uses TRBV5-8 with TRBJ1-2, with 8 nucleotides matching TRBD1. The CDR3 is 13 amino acids. The trim removed 4 bases at V and 6 bases at J, leaving 5 bases unmatched. Germline V gives CDR1 SGHTS, CDR2 YDEGEE. As DNA, the CDR3 is TGTGCCAGCAGCAGACAGGGGAGAGATGGCTACACCTTC. Amino acids: CASSRQGRDGYTF.

The J gene is TRBJ1-2, the V gene TRBV27; the match to TRBD1 covers 9 bases. The junction had 11 bases not matched to a gene; V was cut back by 4 bases and J by 5 bases. The CDR3 extends over 16 amino acids. Germline V lookup: CDR1 MNHEY, CDR2 SMNVEV (reference sequence). CDR3 bases: TGTGCCAGCAGTTCGACCCACTCGGGACAGGGATATGGCTACACCTTC. Amino acids: CASSSTHSGQGYGYTF.

The chain joins TRBV6-5 to TRBJ1-6; 9 nucleotides line up with TRBD1. The length of the CDR3 is 13 residues. Germline CDR1 MNHEY, CDR2 SVGAGI. With 8 bases clipped from V and 10 bases from J, the junction kept 6 bases outside the gene matches. The CDR3 bases are TGTGCCAGCCGGGACAGGGTAGGCTCACCCCTCCACTTT. This gives the protein CASRDRVGSPLHF.

This clone was seen only once. This chain joins TRBV15 and TRBJ1-1; D is possibly TRBD1 (5 bases). This CDR3 spans 14 amino acids. V lost 4 bases, J lost 1 base, and 10 bases lay in between. Per the germline V gene, CDR1 is LNHNV and CDR2 is YYDKDF (reference sequence). CDR3 coding DNA: TGTGCCACCAGCATGGGGGGGTGGAACACTGAAGCTTTCTTT. Protein product: CATSMGGWNTEAFF.

This clone has a single count. The chain uses TRBV5-1 and TRBJ1-5; no reliable D call. Deletions cut 0 bases from V and 7 bases from J, with 11 bases between. Germline V gene data show CDR1 as SGHRS and CDR2 as YFSETQ. The CDR3 loop spans 14 amino acids. The CDR3 reads CASSLGTGGQPQHF. The CDR3 DNA reads TGCGCCAGCAGCTTGGGAACGGGCGGGCAGCCCCAGCATTTT.

The chain couples TRBV5-8 to TRBJ1-4; D perhaps matches TRBD1 (5 bases). Germline V gives CDR1 SGHTS, CDR2 YDEGEE. The CDR3 is 15 amino acids. Trimming shortened V by 0 bases and J by 4 bases, and 10 bases separated the two germline ends. The CDR3 sequence is CASSLGQGDNEKLFF. The CDR3 nucleotides are TGTGCCAGCAGCTTGGGTCAGGGCGATAATGAAAAACTGTTTTTT.

The chain links TRBV5-1 to TRBJ2-2, with 8 bases aligning to TRBD1. CDR1 is SGHRS, CDR2 YFSETQ, per germline. The CDR3 extends over 14 amino acids. V trimming: 6 bases; J trimming: 4 bases; junction bases outside the gene matches: 5. This CDR3 reads CASKGQGATGELFF. CDR3 DNA sequence: TGCGCCAGCAAGGGCCAGGGGGCCACCGGGGAGCTGTTTTTT.

The chain joins TRBV7-8 to TRBJ1-5; D is perhaps TRBD1 (5 bases). This CDR3 is built from 14 residues. CDR1 SGHVS and CDR2 FQNEAQ come from the germline V gene. The V gene lost 1 base and the J gene lost 7 bases, with 11 bases spanning the gap. CDR3 coding DNA: TGTGCCAGCAGCTTAGTCGGGGGGGGACAGCCCCAGCATTTT. It is translated as CASSLVGGGQPQHF.

This clone was picked up one time. The chain uses TRBV10-3 and TRBJ2-3, with TRBD1 matching 7 bases. Germline CDR1 reads ENHRY; CDR2 reads SYGVKD. Trimming removed 7 bases from V and 3 bases from J; junction bases left unmatched: 4. The CDR3 length is 13 residues. CDR3 loop: CAITGQDTDTQYF. The CDR3 nucleotides read TGTGCCATCACCGGACAGGATACAGATACGCAGTATTTT.

The chain joins TRBV30 to TRBJ1-1; D might be TRBD1 (6 bases). The CDR3 length is 15 residues. The V and J ends lost 4 bases and 0 bases respectively, with 15 bases between them. Germline V gene data show CDR1 as GTSNPN and CDR2 as SVGIG (reference sequence). This CDR3 is CAWNGRGGMNTEAFF. DNA for the CDR3: TGTGCCTGGAATGGAAGGGGGGGAATGAACACTGAAGCTTTCTTT.

The rearrangement links TRBV11-3 to TRBJ2-7; D is perhaps TRBD2 (6 bases). Germline CDR1 SGHNT, CDR2 YENEEA. The CDR3 runs 14 residues. Deletions cut 5 bases from V and 5 bases from J, with 16 bases between. The CDR3 region has the DNA TGTGCCAGCAGCCCCGGGACTGAGGGCCACGAGCAGTACTTC. It codes for CASSPGTEGHEQYF.

J is TRBJ1-4 and V is TRBV5-1; TRBD1 agrees at 7 bases. The ends lost 2 bases at V and 8 bases at J; junction bases unmatched: 6. The germline gives CDR1 SGHRS, CDR2 YFSETQ. CDR3 length equals 14 residues. The CDR3 DNA reads as TGCGCCAGCAGCTTAACCGGGACAGTAGAAAAACTGTTTTTT. This sequence encodes CASSLTGTVEKLFF.

This clone was counted a single time. The chain is built from TRBV7-2 and TRBJ2-5; 9 bases agree with TRBD1. Looked up from germline, CDR1 is SGHTA and CDR2 is FQGNSA. The length of the CDR3 is 15 residues. The junction had 7 bases not matched to a gene; V was cut back by 5 bases and J by 3 bases. In DNA form, the CDR3 reads TGTGCCAGCAGCCAGGACAGGGGTAGCGAAGAGACCCAGTACTTC. The encoded protein is CASSQDRGSEETQYF.